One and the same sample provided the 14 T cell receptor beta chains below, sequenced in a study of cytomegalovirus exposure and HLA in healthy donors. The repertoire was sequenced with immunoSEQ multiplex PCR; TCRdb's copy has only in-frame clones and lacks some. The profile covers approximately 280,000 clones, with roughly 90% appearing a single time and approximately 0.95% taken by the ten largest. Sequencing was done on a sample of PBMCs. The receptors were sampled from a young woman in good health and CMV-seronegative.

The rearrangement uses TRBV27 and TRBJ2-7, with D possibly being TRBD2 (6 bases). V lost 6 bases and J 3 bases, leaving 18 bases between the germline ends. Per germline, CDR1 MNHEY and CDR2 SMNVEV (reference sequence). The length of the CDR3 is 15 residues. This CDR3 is CASRAGSYGVYEQYF. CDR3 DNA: TGTGCCAGCAGAGCCGGGAGCTACGGCGTCTACGAGCAGTACTTC.

The CDR3 DNA reads TGTGCCAGCAGTTTAGGGGGGAGCGGCACCGGGGAGCTGTTTTTT. It encodes CASSLGGSGTGELFF. The chain links TRBV27 to TRBJ2-2; D perhaps matches TRBD2 (6 bases). V lost 2 bases to trimming and J lost 4 bases, with 11 bases between them. Looked up from germline, CDR1 is MNHEY and CDR2 is SMNVEV (reference sequence). The CDR3 runs to 15 residues.

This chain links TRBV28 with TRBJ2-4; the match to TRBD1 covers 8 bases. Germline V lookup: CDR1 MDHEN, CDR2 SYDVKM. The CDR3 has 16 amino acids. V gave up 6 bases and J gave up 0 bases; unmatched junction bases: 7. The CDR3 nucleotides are TGTGCCAGCAGAGAAACAGGGGGACAAGCCAAAAACATTCAGTACTTC. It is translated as CASRETGGQAKNIQYF.

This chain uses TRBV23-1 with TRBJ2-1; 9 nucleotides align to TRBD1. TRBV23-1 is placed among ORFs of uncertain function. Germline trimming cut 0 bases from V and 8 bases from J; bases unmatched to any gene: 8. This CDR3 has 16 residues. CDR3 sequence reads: CASSQSLATGGHEQFF. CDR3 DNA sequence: TGCGCCAGCAGTCAATCGCTCGCGACAGGGGGGCATGAGCAGTTCTTC.

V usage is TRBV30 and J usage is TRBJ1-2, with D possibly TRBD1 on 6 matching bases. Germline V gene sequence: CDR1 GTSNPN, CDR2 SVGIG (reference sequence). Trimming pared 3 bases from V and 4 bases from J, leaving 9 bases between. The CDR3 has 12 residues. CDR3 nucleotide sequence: TGTGCCTGGAGCGGGGGGCCCTATGGCTACACCTTC. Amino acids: CAWSGGPYGYTF. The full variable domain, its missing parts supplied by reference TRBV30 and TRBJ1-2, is SQTIHQWPATLVQPVGSPLSLECTVEGTSNPNLYWYRQAAGRGLQLLFYSVGIGQISSEVPQNLSASRPQDRQFILSSKKLLLSDSGFYLCAWSGGPYGYTFGSGTRLTVV.

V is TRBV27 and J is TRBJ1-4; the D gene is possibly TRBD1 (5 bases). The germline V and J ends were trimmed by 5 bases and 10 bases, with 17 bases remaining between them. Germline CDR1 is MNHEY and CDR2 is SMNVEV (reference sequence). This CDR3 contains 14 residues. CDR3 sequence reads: CASSPTDSLGKLFF. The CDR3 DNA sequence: TGTGCCAGCAGTCCGACCGACAGTTTAGGAAAACTGTTTTTT.

The CDR3 here is CASSLLQGARYSNQPQHF. CDR3 DNA: TGCGCCAGCAGCTTGTTACAGGGGGCGCGTTATAGCAATCAGCCCCAGCATTTT. This chain links TRBV5-1 with TRBJ1-5; TRBD1 matches at 9 bases. The CDR3 runs 18 residues. Trimming cost V 1 base and J 0 bases; bases outside gene matches: 8. The germline V gene has CDR1 SGHRS and CDR2 YFSETQ.

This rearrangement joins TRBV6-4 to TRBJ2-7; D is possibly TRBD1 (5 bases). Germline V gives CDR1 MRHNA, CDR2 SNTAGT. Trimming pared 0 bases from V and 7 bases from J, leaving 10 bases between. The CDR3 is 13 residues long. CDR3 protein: CASSDSQGREQYF. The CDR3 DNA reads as TGTGCCAGCAGTGACTCTCAGGGCCGAGAGCAGTACTTC.

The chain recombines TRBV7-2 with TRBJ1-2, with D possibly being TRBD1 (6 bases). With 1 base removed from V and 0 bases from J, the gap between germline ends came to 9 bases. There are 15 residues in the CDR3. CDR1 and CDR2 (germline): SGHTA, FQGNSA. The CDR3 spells CASSLVGGTNYGYTF. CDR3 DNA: TGTGCCAGCAGCTTAGTAGGGGGTACTAACTATGGCTACACCTTC.

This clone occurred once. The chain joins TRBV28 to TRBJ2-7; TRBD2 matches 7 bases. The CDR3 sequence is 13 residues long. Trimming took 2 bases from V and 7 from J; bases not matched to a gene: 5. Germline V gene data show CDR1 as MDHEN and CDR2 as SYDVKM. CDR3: CASSLAGVREQYF. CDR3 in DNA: TGTGCCAGCAGTTTAGCGGGAGTGAGGGAGCAGTACTTC.

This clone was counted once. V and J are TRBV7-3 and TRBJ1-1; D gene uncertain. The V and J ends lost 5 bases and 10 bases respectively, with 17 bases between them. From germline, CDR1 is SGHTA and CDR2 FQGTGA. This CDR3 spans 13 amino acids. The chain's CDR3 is CASSPSGIESAFF. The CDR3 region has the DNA TGTGCCAGCAGCCCATCTGGTATCGAGTCAGCTTTCTTT.

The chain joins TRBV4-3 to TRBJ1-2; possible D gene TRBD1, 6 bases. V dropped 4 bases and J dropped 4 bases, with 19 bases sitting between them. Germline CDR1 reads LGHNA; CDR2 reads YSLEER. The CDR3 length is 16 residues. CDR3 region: CASSPNTGQYSYGYTF. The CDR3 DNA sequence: TGCGCCAGCAGCCCAAATACAGGGCAATATAGCTATGGCTACACCTTC.

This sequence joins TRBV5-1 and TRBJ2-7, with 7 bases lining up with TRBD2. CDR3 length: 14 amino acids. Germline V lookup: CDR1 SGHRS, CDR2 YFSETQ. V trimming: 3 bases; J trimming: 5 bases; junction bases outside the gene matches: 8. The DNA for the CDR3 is TGCGCCAGCAGCTCCGGGACTAAAGGCGACGAGCAGTACTTC. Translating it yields CASSSGTKGDEQYF.

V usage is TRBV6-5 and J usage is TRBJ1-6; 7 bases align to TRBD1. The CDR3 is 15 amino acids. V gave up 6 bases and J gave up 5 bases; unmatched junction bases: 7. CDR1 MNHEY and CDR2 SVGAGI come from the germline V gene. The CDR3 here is CASSEAGQNNSPLHF. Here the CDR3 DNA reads TGTGCCAGCAGCGAGGCGGGACAGAATAATTCACCCCTCCACTTT.